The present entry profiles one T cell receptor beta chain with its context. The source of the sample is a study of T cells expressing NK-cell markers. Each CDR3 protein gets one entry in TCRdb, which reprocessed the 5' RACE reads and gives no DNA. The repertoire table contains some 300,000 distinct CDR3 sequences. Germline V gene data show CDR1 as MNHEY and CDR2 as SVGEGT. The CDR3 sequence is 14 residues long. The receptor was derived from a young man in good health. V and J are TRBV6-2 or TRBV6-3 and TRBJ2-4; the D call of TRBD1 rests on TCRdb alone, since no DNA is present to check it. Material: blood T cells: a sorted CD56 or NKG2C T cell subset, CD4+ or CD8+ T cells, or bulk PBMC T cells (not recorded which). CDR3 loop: CASTTGVAKNIQYF.